A selection of T cell receptor beta chains follows, all from one sample in a study of read filtering for tumor transcriptome and immune sequencing. Via MiXCR, TCRdb re-called the reads, giving one row per CDR3 protein. Of 75,000 to 95,000 distinct CDR3 sequences in the sample, 20% to 25% were seen once. Specimen: a population of CD138-negative cells sorted from bone marrow. All receptors come from a donor at least 40 years old with multiple myeloma. The CDR3 runs from the conserved cysteine through the conserved F or W. Fields, in order: J gene, D gene, clone size, V gene, CDR3 protein, CDR3 DNA. D genes are given only for firm matches. For some rows the clone size is stated as once, few or many, or as a class when expanded; others skip it.

>TRBJ2-7|-|few|TRBV30
CAWNLGSHEQYF
TGTGCCTGGAACCTGGGTAGCCACGAGCAGTACTTC
>TRBJ2-6|TRBD1|many|TRBV18
CASSPPGQGATRGANVLTF
TGTGCCAGCTCACCACCGGGACAGGGAGCGACCCGTGGGGCCAACGTCCTGACTTTC
>TRBJ1-2|-|many|TRBV7-9
CASSSGYGYTF
TGTGCCAGCAGCTCAGGCTATGGCTACACCTTC
>TRBJ2-1|TRBD1|many|TRBV20-1
CSAPKGGRGYNEQFF
TGCAGTGCGCCTAAAGGGGGCAGGGGGTACAATGAGCAGTTCTTC
>TRBJ2-2|TRBD1|few|TRBV11-2
CATRRDRGRTGELFF
TGTGCCACCAGACGGGACAGGGGGCGAACCGGGGAGCTGTTTTTT
>TRBJ2-3|-|many|TRBV7-2
CASSRGTFSTDTQYF
TGTGCCAGCAGCCGAGGGACATTCAGCACAGATACGCAGTATTTT
>TRBJ2-1|-|many|TRBV29-1
CSVGRGRYNEQFF
TGCAGCGTTGGACGGGGGCGGTACAATGAGCAGTTCTTC
>TRBJ2-2|-|many|TRBV5-1
CASSLGTPRTGELFF
TGCGCCAGCAGCTTGGGGACTCCTAGGACCGGGGAGCTGTTTTTT
>TRBJ2-1|-|many|TRBV29-1
CSAWRPYNEQFF
TGCAGCGCCTGGCGACCTTACAATGAGCAGTTCTTC
>TRBJ2-7|-|-|TRBV15
CATSKSALSYEQYF
TGTGCCACCAGCAAGTCGGCTCTCTCCTACGAGCAGTACTTC
>TRBJ2-1|TRBD1|many|TRBV18
CASSPPPGQEIYNEQFF
TGTGCCAGCTCACCTCCCCCCGGACAGGAGATCTACAATGAGCAGTTCTTC
>TRBJ1-6|TRBD1|many|TRBV6-5
CASSYETTGGASPLHF
TGTGCCAGCAGTTACGAAACTACAGGGGGCGCGTCACCCCTCCACTTT
>TRBJ2-3|TRBD1|many|TRBV29-1
CSVDGSTGSFTDTQYF
TGCAGCGTTGATGGATCGACAGGGAGTTTCACAGATACGCAGTATTTT
>TRBJ2-5|TRBD2|few|TRBV4-2
CASSSLAGEETQYF
TGTGCCAGCAGCTCCCTAGCGGGGGAAGAGACCCAGTACTTC
>TRBJ1-6|-|many|TRBV7-6
CASSQNGVSYNSPLHF
TGTGCCAGCAGCCAGAACGGGGTCTCCTATAATTCACCCCTCCACTTT
>TRBJ1-5|-|-|TRBV4-1
CASSQGKGGLNQPQHF
TGCGCCAGCAGCCAAGGCAAGGGGGGGCTCAATCAGCCCCAGCATTTT
>TRBJ1-1|-|many|TRBV7-9
CASSSRDTEAFF
TGTGCCAGCAGCTCCAGGGACACTGAAGCTTTCTTT
>TRBJ2-3|-|many|TRBV6-6
CASSWDTSTDTQYF
TGTGCCAGCAGCTGGGACACCAGCACAGATACGCAGTATTTT
>TRBJ1-5|TRBD1|few|TRBV7-9
CASSSGTGGYQPQHF
TGTGCCAGCAGCTCGGGGACAGGCGGATACCAGCCCCAGCATTTT
>TRBJ2-7|-|-|TRBV7-3
CASSPNQRDLSYEQYF
TGTGCCAGCAGCCCAAATCAGAGGGACCTCTCCTACGAGCAGTACTTC
>TRBJ1-2|TRBD1|many|TRBV29-1
CSVEKIGGRNYGYTF
TGCAGCGTTGAAAAAATAGGGGGCCGTAACTATGGCTACACCTTC
>TRBJ2-3|-|-|TRBV29-1
CSGGSDTQYF
TGCAGCGGTGGTTCAGATACGCAGTATTTT
>TRBJ2-5|TRBD2|many|TRBV6-6
CASTLTSGGAETQYF
TGTGCCAGCACCCTAACTAGCGGGGGGGCCGAGACCCAGTACTTC
>TRBJ2-1|-|many|TRBV11-2
CASSFRARTSEQFF
TGTGCCAGCAGCTTCCGGGCCCGGACGAGTGAGCAGTTCTTC
>TRBJ2-2|-|many|TRBV24-1
CATMGQNTGELFF
TGTGCCACCATGGGACAGAACACCGGGGAGCTGTTTTTT